This T cell receptor beta chain came from a study of cytomegalovirus exposure and HLA in healthy donors. Study-wide background: A subsequent analysis stated that the 120 validation repertoires were run on the same platform as the roughly 670 first-cohort repertoires.

Using immunoSEQ multiplex PCR, the repertoire was profiled, and TCRdb retains in-frame clones only, with some absent. The sample carries some 170,000 clones, less than 90% recorded once. Notes on the study in general: There were some public TCRs occurring in many donors, but most TCR sequences were rare. There were a few CMV-associated chains whose specificity for CMV antigens was confirmed in vitro.

CDR3 length: 16 amino acids. V was cut by 0 bases and J by 0 bases, with 12 bases left in between. Germline-derived CDR1 and CDR2 are MNHEY and SVGAGI. To note about this clone: Its antigen is unknown.

The genes are TRBV6-5 and TRBJ2-7; D gene uncertain. The TCR was taken from a woman aged 25 to 39 in good health and CMV-seronegative. Sequencing was performed on PBMCs. The chain's CDR3 is CASSYSKASPSYEQYF. The CDR3 DNA reads as TGTGCCAGCAGTTACTCGAAGGCATCTCCCTCCTACGAGCAGTACTTC.